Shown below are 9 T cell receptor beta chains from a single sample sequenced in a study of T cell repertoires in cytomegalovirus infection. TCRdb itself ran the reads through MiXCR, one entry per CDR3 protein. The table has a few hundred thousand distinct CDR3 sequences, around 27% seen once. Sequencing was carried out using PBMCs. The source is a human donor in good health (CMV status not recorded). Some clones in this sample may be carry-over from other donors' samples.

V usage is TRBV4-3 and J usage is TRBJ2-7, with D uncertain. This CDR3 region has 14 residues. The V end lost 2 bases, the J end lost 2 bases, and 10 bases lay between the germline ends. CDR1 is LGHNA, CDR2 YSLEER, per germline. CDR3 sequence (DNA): TGCGCCAGCAGCCAACTAGGGCCGCCCTACGAGCAGTACTTC. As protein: CASSQLGPPYEQYF.

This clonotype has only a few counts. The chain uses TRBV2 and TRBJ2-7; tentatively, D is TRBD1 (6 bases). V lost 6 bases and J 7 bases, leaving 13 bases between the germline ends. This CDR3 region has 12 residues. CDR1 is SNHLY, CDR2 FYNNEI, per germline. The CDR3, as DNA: TGTGCCAGCAGCCGACAGGCCGGTGAGCAGTACGTC. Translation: CASSRQAGEQYV.

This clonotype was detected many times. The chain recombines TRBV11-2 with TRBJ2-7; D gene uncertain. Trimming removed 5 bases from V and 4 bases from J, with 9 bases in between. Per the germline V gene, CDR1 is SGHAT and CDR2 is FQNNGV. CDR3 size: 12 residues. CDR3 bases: TGTGCCAGCAGCAAACTTAGGTACGAGCAGTACTTC. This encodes CASSKLRYEQYF.

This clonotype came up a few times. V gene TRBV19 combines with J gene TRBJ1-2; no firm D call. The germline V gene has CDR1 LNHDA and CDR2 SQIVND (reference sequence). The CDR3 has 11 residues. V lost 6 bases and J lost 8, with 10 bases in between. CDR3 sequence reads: CASRRTQGYTF. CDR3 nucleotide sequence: TGTGCCAGTAGGAGGACCCAGGGCTACACCTTC.

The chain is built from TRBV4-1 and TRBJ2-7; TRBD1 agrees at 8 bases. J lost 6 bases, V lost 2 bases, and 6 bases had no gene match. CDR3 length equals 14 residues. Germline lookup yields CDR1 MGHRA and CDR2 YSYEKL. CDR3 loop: CASSQPGTGTEQYF. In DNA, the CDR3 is TGCGCCAGCAGCCAACCCGGGACAGGCACCGAGCAGTACTTC.

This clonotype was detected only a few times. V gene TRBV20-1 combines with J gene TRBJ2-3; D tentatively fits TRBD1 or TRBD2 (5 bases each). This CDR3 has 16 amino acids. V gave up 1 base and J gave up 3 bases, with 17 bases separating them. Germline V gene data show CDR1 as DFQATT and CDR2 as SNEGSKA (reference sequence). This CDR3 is CSARALLRGETDTQYF. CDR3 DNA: TGCAGTGCTAGAGCCCTGTTAAGGGGAGAAACAGATACGCAGTATTTT.

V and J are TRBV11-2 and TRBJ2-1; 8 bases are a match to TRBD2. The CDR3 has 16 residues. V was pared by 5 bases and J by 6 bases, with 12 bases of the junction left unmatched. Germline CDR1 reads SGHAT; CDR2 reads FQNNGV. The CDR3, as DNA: TGTGCCAGCAGCCGGGGGGCCGGGACTAGTCCCAATGAGCAGTTCTTC. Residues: CASSRGAGTSPNEQFF.

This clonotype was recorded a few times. CDR3 sequence reads: CASSLVGLGPDTQYF. The CDR3 DNA reads as TGTGCCAGCAGCTTAGTCGGGCTGGGCCCAGATACGCAGTATTTT. The chain carries TRBV7-2 and TRBJ2-3, with D unresolved. From germline, CDR1 is SGHTA and CDR2 FQGNSA. The germline V and J ends were trimmed by 1 base and 4 bases, with 12 bases remaining between them. The CDR3 spans 15 residues.

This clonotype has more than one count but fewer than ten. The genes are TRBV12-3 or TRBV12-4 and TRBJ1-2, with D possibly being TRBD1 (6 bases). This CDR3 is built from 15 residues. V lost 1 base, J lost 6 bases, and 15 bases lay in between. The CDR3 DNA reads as TGTGCCAGCAGTTTAGTCCCAGGGGTCGCGAATGGCTACACCTTC. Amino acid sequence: CASSLVPGVANGYTF.